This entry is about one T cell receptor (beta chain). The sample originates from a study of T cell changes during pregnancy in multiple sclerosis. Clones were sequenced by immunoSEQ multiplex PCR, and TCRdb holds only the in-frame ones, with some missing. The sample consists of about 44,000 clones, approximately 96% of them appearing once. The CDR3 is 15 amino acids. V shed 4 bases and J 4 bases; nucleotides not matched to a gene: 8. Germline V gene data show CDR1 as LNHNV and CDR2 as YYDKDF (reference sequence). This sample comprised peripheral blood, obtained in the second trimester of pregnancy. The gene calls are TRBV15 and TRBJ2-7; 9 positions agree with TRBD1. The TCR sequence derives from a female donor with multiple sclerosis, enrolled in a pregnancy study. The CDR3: CATSKDRGGEYEQYF. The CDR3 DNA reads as TGTGCCACCAGCAAGGACAGGGGTGGGGAATACGAGCAGTACTTC.